The next 26 T cell receptor beta chains were all read from a single sample in a study of blood T cell repertoires in COVID-19. TCRdb's copy holds only in-frame clones and misses some; the assay was immunoSEQ multiplex PCR. The data hold some 180,000 clones, with roughly 83% observed a single time. Sequencing was done on a sample of peripheral blood. All receptors derive from a woman aged 40 to 50 with COVID-19, enrolled during active disease.

The chain links TRBV2 to TRBJ1-3; D ambiguous. The length of the CDR3 is 13 residues. The germline V gene encodes CDR1 SNHLY and CDR2 FYNNEI. With 6 bases removed from V and 0 bases from J, the gap between germline ends came to 6 bases. The CDR3 region has the DNA TGTGCCAGCAGACACCGCTCTGGAAACACCATATATTTT. This codes for CASRHRSGNTIYF. Variable domain in full (rest from reference TRBV2 and TRBJ1-3): EPEVTQTPSHQVTQMGQEVILRCVPISNHLYFYWYRQILGQKVEFLVSFYNNEISEKSEIFDDQFSVERPDGSNFTLKIRSTKLEDSAMYFCASRHRSGNTIYFGEGSWLTVV.

A few counts support this clone. This chain uses TRBV10-2 with TRBJ1-6; D ambiguous. The length of the CDR3 is 15 residues. Trimming removed 8 bases at V and 7 bases at J, with 18 bases between. Germline V gene lookup returns CDR1 WSHSY and CDR2 SAAADI. The CDR3 region is CASLKERQRNSPLHF. CDR3 nucleotides: TGCGCCAGCCTCAAAGAGCGTCAACGGAATTCACCCCTCCACTTT.

The rearrangement uses TRBV24-1 and TRBJ2-1, with a tentative D call TRBD1 (5 bases). The CDR3 spans 15 residues. CDR1 and CDR2 from the germline V gene are KGHDR and SFDVKD. The V end lost 5 bases, the J end lost 7 bases, and 17 bases lay between the germline ends. The CDR3 DNA reads as TGTGCCACCAGTGGTACAGGCGCCCCTAAGAATGAGCAGTTCTTC. Its translation is CATSGTGAPKNEQFF.

The chain has TRBV6-5 and TRBJ1-2; D ambiguous. V was trimmed by 6 bases and J by 6 bases, leaving 8 bases between them. This CDR3 region has 11 residues. Germline V gives CDR1 MNHEY, CDR2 SVGAGI. CDR3 coding DNA: TGTGCCAGCAGAGTCGGGGATGGCTACACCTTC. Protein: CASRVGDGYTF.

The chain couples TRBV11-3 to TRBJ2-3, with TRBD2 matching 8 bases. The germline gives CDR1 SGHNT, CDR2 YENEEA. Trimming at V came to 1 base and at J to 6 bases, leaving 9 bases not matched to a gene. There are 16 residues in the CDR3. The CDR3 loop is CASSLGSGGALDTQYF. The CDR3 DNA follows: TGTGCCAGCAGCTTAGGATCCGGGGGGGCCCTGGATACGCAGTATTTT.

This rearrangement joins TRBV19 to TRBJ1-5; a weak D match, TRBD1 (6 bases). Per germline, CDR1 LNHDA and CDR2 SQIVND (reference sequence). The ends were cut back, 3 bases at V and 4 bases at J, with 16 bases in the middle. This CDR3 comprises 16 residues. CDR3 sequence: CASSMGGRAENQPQHF. The CDR3 coding sequence is TGTGCCAGTAGTATGGGGGGGCGGGCAGAAAATCAGCCCCAGCATTTT.

The genes are TRBV5-4 and TRBJ2-5, with TRBD2 as a possible D gene (5 bases). Germline V gene data show CDR1 as SGHNT and CDR2 as YYREEE (reference sequence). The V end was cut by 4 bases, the J end by 2 bases, with 9 bases between. CDR3 length equals 13 residues. The CDR3 coding sequence is TGTGCCAGCAGCCCCGAGGGACAAGAGACCCAGTACTTC. Its translation is CASSPEGQETQYF.

This CDR3 reads CASSVGQGGSYEQYF. The CDR3 bases are TGTGCCAGCAGTGTGGGACAGGGGGGGTCCTACGAGCAGTACTTC. The rearrangement joins TRBV28 to TRBJ2-7; 11 bases match TRBD1. V shed 5 bases and J 1 base; nucleotides not matched to a gene: 4. This CDR3 has 15 amino acids. Germline values: CDR1 MDHEN, CDR2 SYDVKM.

The chain links TRBV18 to TRBJ1-5, with 7 bases aligning to TRBD1. Germline V gene data show CDR1 as KGHSH and CDR2 as LQKENI. V gave up 6 bases and J gave up 6 bases; unmatched junction bases: 5. The CDR3 runs to 13 residues. The CDR3 bases are TGTGCCAGCTCCCTGGCAGGGGGTCAGCCCCAGCATTTT. Translating gives CASSLAGGQPQHF.

The chain recombines TRBV10-3 with TRBJ1-6; D remains ambiguous. Germline CDR1 is ENHRY and CDR2 is SYGVKD. CDR3 size: 16 residues. V lost 3 bases, J lost 1 base, and 10 bases lay in between. This chain's CDR3 is CAISEEEASYNSPLHF. Written as DNA, the CDR3 is TGTGCCATCAGTGAAGAGGAGGCGTCCTATAATTCACCCCTCCACTTT.

The chain uses TRBV7-8 and TRBJ1-2; D gene uncertain. Deletions cut 5 bases from V and 4 bases from J, with 11 bases between. Germline values: CDR1 SGHVS, CDR2 FQNEAQ. This CDR3 region has 13 residues. CDR3 nucleotides: TGTGCCAGCAGCCACGAGGCCGCCTATGGCTACACCTTC. Protein: CASSHEAAYGYTF. The whole variable domain, remainder taken from reference TRBV7-8 and TRBJ1-2, is GAGVSQSPRYKVAKRGQDVALRCDPISGHVSLFWYQQALGQGPEFLTYFQNEAQLDKSGLPSDRFFAERPEGSVSTLKIQRTQQEDSAVYLCASSHEAAYGYTFGSGTRLTVV.

There are a few counts of this clone. The rearrangement links TRBV7-2 to TRBJ1-1; D gene uncertain. V lost 4 bases and J lost 2, with 2 bases in between. CDR3 length: 11 amino acids. The germline V gene encodes CDR1 SGHTA and CDR2 FQGNSA. DNA for the CDR3: TGTGCCAGCAGCTCAAACACTGAAGCTTTCTTT. It yields the protein CASSSNTEAFF.

The J gene is TRBJ1-2, the V gene TRBV24-1, with D unclear. The germline V and J ends were trimmed by 3 bases and 4 bases, with 20 bases remaining between them. Germline assignment: CDR1 KGHDR and CDR2 SFDVKD. The CDR3 is 17 amino acids. This CDR3 is CATSDLDSTRGSYGYTF. CDR3 in DNA: TGTGCCACCAGTGATCTCGATTCTACGAGAGGGTCCTATGGCTACACCTTC.

On this clone: The sample has other DNA sequences that encode this CDR3 too. This sequence joins TRBV5-1 and TRBJ1-5; maybe TRBD1 (6 bases). The V end lost 3 bases, the J end lost 2 bases, and 12 bases lay between the germline ends. The germline gives CDR1 SGHRS, CDR2 YFSETQ. The CDR3 loop spans 15 amino acids. The CDR3 spells CASSSGVGGNQPQHF. Here the CDR3 DNA reads TGCGCCAGCAGCTCAGGGGTAGGAGGCAATCAGCCCCAGCATTTT. The full variable domain, with the rest looked up from reference TRBV5-1 and TRBJ1-5, is KAGVTQTPRYLIKTRGQQVTLSCSPISGHRSVSWYQQTPGQGLQFLFEYFSETQRNKGNFPGRFSGRQFSNSRSEMNVSTLELGDSALYLCASSSGVGGNQPQHFGDGTRLSIL.

V and J are TRBV7-9 and TRBJ2-5, with D unresolved. The V end was cut by 2 bases, the J end by 4 bases, with 14 bases between. The CDR3 sequence is 15 residues long. Germline V lookup: CDR1 SEHNR, CDR2 FQNEAQ (reference sequence). This CDR3 reads CASSLIEQVAETQYF. As DNA, the CDR3 is TGTGCCAGCAGCTTAATAGAGCAGGTGGCAGAGACCCAGTACTTC.

The chain links TRBV5-1 to TRBJ1-6; 8 bases map to TRBD1. The CDR3 is made up of 15 amino acids. Looked up from germline, CDR1 is SGHRS and CDR2 is YFSETQ. V trimming: 4 bases; J trimming: 10 bases; junction bases outside the gene matches: 10. CDR3: CASSRILQGESPLHF. DNA for the CDR3: TGCGCCAGCAGCCGGATTCTACAGGGGGAATCACCCCTCCACTTT.

This chain links TRBV21-1 with TRBJ1-1; the DNA was not compared with TRBD1, the D call given in the table. TRBV21-1 is a known pseudogene. The CDR3 loop spans 17 amino acids. The CDR3 is CASSQYRGMWMNTEAFF. In nucleotides, the CDR3 is TGTGCCAGCAGCCAATACAGGGGAATGTGGATGAACACTGAAGCTTTCTTT.

This chain connects TRBV18 to TRBJ2-1, with 8 bases fitting TRBD2. Per germline, CDR1 KGHSH and CDR2 LQKENI. V shed 2 bases, J shed 5 bases, and the junction held 8 bases outside the gene matches. The CDR3 spans 16 residues. CDR3 sequence reads: CASSPLRGDLNNEQFF. The CDR3, as DNA: TGTGCCAGCTCACCATTGCGGGGGGACCTGAACAATGAGCAGTTCTTC.

There are a few counts of this clone. The sample contains more than one DNA sequence encoding this CDR3. This chain connects TRBV5-1 to TRBJ1-1; D remains ambiguous. Trimming left V 4 bases short and J 3 bases short, with 7 bases between. The V gene's germline CDR1 is SGHRS and CDR2 YFSETQ. The CDR3 has 12 amino acids. In DNA, the CDR3 is TGCGCCAGCAGCACGGGGTACACTGAAGCTTTCTTT. It encodes CASSTGYTEAFF.

The rearrangement links TRBV5-1 to TRBJ2-4; 12 nucleotides align to TRBD2. The ends lost 4 bases at V and 2 bases at J; junction bases unmatched: 22. This CDR3 is built from 22 residues. Germline CDR1 and CDR2: SGHRS and YFSETQ. CDR3 bases: TGCGCCAGCAGCCTCCCCATAAGGGCTAGCGGGAGGGCCGATAGGTCCAAAAACATTCAGTACTTC. This sequence encodes CASSLPIRASGRADRSKNIQYF.

The rearrangement uses TRBV7-6 and TRBJ2-1; D uncertain. Germline V CDR1 and CDR2: SGHVS, FNYEAQ. V gave up 1 base and J gave up 4 bases, with 5 bases separating them. This CDR3 has 13 amino acids. In DNA form, the CDR3 reads TGTGCCAGCAGCTTAGGTCAATACAATGAGCAGTTCTTC. Amino acids: CASSLGQYNEQFF.

V is TRBV7-9 and J is TRBJ1-5; 7 nucleotides line up with TRBD1. The germline CDR1 and CDR2 sequences are SEHNR and FQNEAQ (reference sequence). The J segment lost 0 bases and the V segment lost 5 bases, leaving 4 bases of the junction unmatched. The CDR3 is 15 residues long. The CDR3, as DNA: TGTGCCAGCAGCCGACAGGGAAATAGCAATCAGCCCCAGCATTTT. Its protein is CASSRQGNSNQPQHF.

This clone was observed a few times. The genes are TRBV3-1 (or the pseudogene TRBV3-2) and TRBJ2-2; TRBD2 matches 9 bases. Trimming removed 1 base from V and 6 bases from J; junction bases left unmatched: 3. CDR1 and CDR2 from the germline V gene are LGHDT and YNNKEL (reference sequence). The length of the CDR3 is 15 residues. CDR3 coding DNA: TGTGCCAGCAGCCAAGTCGGACTAGCGCCCGGGGAGCTGTTTTTT. Its protein product is CASSQVGLAPGELFF.

The chain recombines TRBV6-5 with TRBJ2-7, with 10 bases aligning to TRBD2. The length of the CDR3 is 16 residues. Germline V gene data show CDR1 as MNHEY and CDR2 as SVGAGI. J gave up 0 bases and V 2 bases, and 4 bases lay outside the gene matches. CDR3 nucleotides: TGTGCCAGCAGTTACAGGACTAGCGGACGCTCCTACGAGCAGTACTTC. Protein sequence: CASSYRTSGRSYEQYF.

V is TRBV4-1 and J is TRBJ1-5; D is unclear. V lost 0 bases to trimming and J lost 4 bases, with 10 bases between them. The CDR3 spans 15 residues. CDR1 is MGHRA, CDR2 YSYEKL, per germline. This CDR3 is CASSQDGLSNQPQHF. Here the CDR3 DNA reads TGCGCCAGCAGCCAAGACGGACTTTCAAATCAGCCCCAGCATTTT.

This clone has more than one count but fewer than ten. The chain employs TRBV18 and TRBJ1-5; D call uncertain. The germline gives CDR1 KGHSH, CDR2 LQKENI. CDR3 length: 15 amino acids. The V gene lost 3 bases and the J gene lost 2 bases, with 11 bases spanning the gap. In DNA, the CDR3 is TGTGCCAGCTCACCCCTCCCCGGTGGCAATCAGCCCCAGCATTTT. It translates to CASSPLPGGNQPQHF.